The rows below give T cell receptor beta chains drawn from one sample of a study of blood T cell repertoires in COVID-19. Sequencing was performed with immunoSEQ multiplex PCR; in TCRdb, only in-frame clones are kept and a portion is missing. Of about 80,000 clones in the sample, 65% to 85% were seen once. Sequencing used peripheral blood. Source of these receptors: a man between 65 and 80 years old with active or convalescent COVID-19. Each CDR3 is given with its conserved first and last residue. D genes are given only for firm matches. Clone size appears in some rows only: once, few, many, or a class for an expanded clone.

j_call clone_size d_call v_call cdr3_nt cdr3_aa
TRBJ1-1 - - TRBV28 TGTGCCAGCCGCCTTATCGGACAGCCTCCCCTTGAAGCTTTCTTT CASRLIGQPPLEAFF
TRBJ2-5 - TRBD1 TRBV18 TGTGCCAGCTCACCCGGGCAGGGGGCTGGAGAGACCCAGTACTTC CASSPGQGAGETQYF
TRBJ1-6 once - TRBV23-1 TGCGCCAGCAGTCAATCCGAAATTGGGATCAGGGGTACGGATAATTCACCCCTCCACTTT CASSQSEIGIRGTDNSPLHF
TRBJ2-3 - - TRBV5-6 TGTGCCAGCAGCTCCCGGAGAGCAGATACGCAGTATTTT CASSSRRADTQYF
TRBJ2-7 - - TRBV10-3 TGTGCCATCAGTGAGGGTCGTGGTAGCTACGAGCAGTACTTC CAISEGRGSYEQYF
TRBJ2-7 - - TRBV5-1 TGCGCCAGCAGCTTGGTTACCGGAGTCCACTACGAGCAGTACTTC CASSLVTGVHYEQYF
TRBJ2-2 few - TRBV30 TGTGCCTGGAGCGTCCAGGGGTCCGGGGAGCTGTTTTTT CAWSVQGSGELFF
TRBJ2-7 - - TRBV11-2 TGTGCCAGCAGCTTAGACGACAGTAAACAAAACTACGAGCAGTACTTC CASSLDDSKQNYEQYF
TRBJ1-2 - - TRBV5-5 TGTGCCAGCAGCTTGGCCGGAGACTATGGCTACACCTTC CASSLAGDYGYTF
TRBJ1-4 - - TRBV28 TGTGCCAGCAGACCCCGTGGGAGGTGGTATGAAAAACTGTTTTTT CASRPRGRWYEKLFF